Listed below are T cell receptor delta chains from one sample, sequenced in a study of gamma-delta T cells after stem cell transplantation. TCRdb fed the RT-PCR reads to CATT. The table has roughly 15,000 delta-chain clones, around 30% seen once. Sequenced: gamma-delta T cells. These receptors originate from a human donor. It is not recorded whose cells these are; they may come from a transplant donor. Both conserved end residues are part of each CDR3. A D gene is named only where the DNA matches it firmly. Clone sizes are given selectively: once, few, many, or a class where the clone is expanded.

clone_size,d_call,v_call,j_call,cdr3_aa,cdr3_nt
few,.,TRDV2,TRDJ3,CACDTGWGRSWDTRQMFF,TGTGCCTGTGACACCGGCTGGGGACGATCCTGGGACACCCGACAGATGTTTTTC
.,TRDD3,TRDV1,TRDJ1,CALGERQPGGPYTDKLIF,TGTGCTCTTGGGGAACGTCAGCCTGGGGGTCCGTACACCGATAAACTCATCTTT
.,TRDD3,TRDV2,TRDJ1,CACDTLILRRVLGDTVKLIF,TGTGCCTGTGACACCCTGATCCTGAGACGGGTACTGGGGGATACTGTAAAACTCATCTTT
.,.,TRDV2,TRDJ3,CACDPLPGGPSLDTRQMFF,TGTGCCTGTGACCCGCTTCCTGGGGGCCCTTCCTTGGACACCCGACAGATGTTTTTC
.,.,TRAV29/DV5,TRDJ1,CAASAPSGARGRKTTDKLIF,TGTGCAGCAAGCGCCCCGTCAGGGGCACGGGGCAGAAAGACCACCGATAAACTCATCTTT
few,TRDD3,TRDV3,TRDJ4,CAFPFPSHLTRPGGYAPARPLIF,TGTGCCTTTCCCTTTCCTTCACATCTGACACGGCCTGGGGGATACGCCCCGGCCAGACCCCTGATCTTT
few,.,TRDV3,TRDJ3,CAFRPWLDPHWDTRQMFF,TGTGCCTTTAGGCCCTGGTTGGACCCACACTGGGACACCCGACAGATGTTTTTC
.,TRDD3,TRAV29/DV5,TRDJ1,CAASVGSLLGEHTDKLIF,TGTGCAGCAAGCGTCGGGAGTCTACTGGGGGAACACACCGATAAACTCATCTTT
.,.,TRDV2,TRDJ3,CAWGRSSWDTRQMFF,TGTGCCTGGGGTCGTAGCTCCTGGGACACCCGACAGATGTTTTTC
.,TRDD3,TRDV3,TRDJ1,CASFYLGDTLYGVDKLIF,TGTGCCTCCTTTTATCTGGGGGATACGCTTTACGGGGTCGATAAACTCATCTTT
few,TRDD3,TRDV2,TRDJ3,CACDTAYWGIPSSWDTRQMFF,TGTGCCTGTGACACCGCTTACTGGGGGATACCTAGCTCCTGGGACACCCGACAGATGTTTTTC
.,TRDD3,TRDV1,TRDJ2,CALGELKRGPGDTSAQLFF,TGTGCTCTTGGGGAACTAAAGAGAGGTCCGGGGGATACGTCAGCACAACTCTTCTTT
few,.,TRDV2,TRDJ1,CACDTAPLAGTVRYTDKLIF,TGTGCCTGTGACACCGCCCCACTTGCGGGGACTGTGAGATACACCGATAAACTCATCTTT
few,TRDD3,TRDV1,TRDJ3,CALGELPGLGDTGSWDTRQMFF,TGTGCTCTTGGGGAACTACCTGGACTGGGGGATACTGGATCCTGGGACACCCGACAGATGTTTTTC
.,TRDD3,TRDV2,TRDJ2,CACEYWGTAQLFF,TGTGCCTGCGAGTACTGGGGGACAGCACAACTCTTCTTT
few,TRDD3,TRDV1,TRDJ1,CALGEPVRPYLGDTDKLIF,TGTGCTCTTGGGGAACCCGTAAGGCCTTACTTGGGGGATACCGATAAACTCATCTTT
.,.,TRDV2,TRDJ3,CACDTWGSRSWDTRQMFF,TGTGCCTGTGACACCTGGGGGTCTCGCTCCTGGGACACCCGACAGATGTTTTTC
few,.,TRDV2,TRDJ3,CACDTGSFYPWDTRQMFF,TGTGCCTGTGACACCGGGTCCTTCTACCCCTGGGACACCCGACAGATGTTTTTC
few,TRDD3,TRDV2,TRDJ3,CACDPKVLGDTARSWDTRQMFF,TGTGCCTGTGACCCTAAAGTACTGGGGGATACGGCCCGCTCCTGGGACACCCGACAGATGTTTTTC
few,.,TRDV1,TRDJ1,CALGPWQGTDKLIF,TGTGCTCTTGGGCCCTGGCAGGGCACCGATAAACTCATCTTT
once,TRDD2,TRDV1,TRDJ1,CALGEPPFLRSNTRTDKLIF,TGTGCTCTTGGGGAACCCCCCTTCCTACGTTCAAATACGCGCACCGATAAACTCATCTTT
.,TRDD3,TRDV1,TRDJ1,CAIGDPLTLTSTGGEVRYTDKLIF,TGTGCTATTGGGGATCCCTTGACTCTCACAAGTACTGGGGGAGAGGTCCGTTACACCGATAAACTCATCTTT
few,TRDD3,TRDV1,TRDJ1,CALGEFPSPTGGLTDKLIF,TGTGCTCTTGGGGAATTTCCGAGCCCTACTGGGGGACTCACCGATAAACTCATCTTT
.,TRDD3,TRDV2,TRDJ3,CACDTVWGYADWDTRQMFF,TGTGCCTGTGACACCGTCTGGGGATACGCTGACTGGGACACCCGACAGATGTTTTTC
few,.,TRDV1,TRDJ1,CALGEKGFLLTGGGDKLIF,TGTGCTCTTGGGGAAAAGGGGTTCCTACTGACTGGGGGTGGAGATAAACTCATCTTT
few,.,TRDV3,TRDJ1,CAITEASFGGKLIF,TGTGCCATAACCGAGGCCTCCTTTGGGGGTAAACTCATCTTT